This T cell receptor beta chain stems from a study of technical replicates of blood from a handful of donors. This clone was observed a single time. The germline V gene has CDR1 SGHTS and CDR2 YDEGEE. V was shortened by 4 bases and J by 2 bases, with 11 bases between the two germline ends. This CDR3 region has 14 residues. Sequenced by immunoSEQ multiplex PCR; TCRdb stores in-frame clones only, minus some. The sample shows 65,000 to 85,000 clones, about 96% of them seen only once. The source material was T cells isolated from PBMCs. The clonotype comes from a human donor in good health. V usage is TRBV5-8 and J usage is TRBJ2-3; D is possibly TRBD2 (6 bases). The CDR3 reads CASSPAGNTDTQYF. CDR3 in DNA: TGTGCCAGCAGCCCGGCGGGGAACACAGATACGCAGTATTTT. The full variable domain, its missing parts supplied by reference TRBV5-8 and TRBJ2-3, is EAGVTQSPTHLIKTRGQQATLRCSPISGHTSVYWYQQALGLGLQFLLWYDEGEERNRGNFPPRFSGRQFPNYSSELNVNALELEDSALYLCASSPAGNTDTQYFGPGTRLTVL.